This T cell receptor (beta chain) was captured in a study of control samples from healthy donors and cancer patients (dated by TCRdb to the early 2020s). Trimming takes 1 base from V and 4 bases from J, and the germline ends sit 4 bases apart. The germline V gene supplies CDR1 MGHDK and CDR2 SYGVNS. The CDR3 measures 12 amino acids from cysteine to phenylalanine. Just the 36-base CDR3 DNA is kept, in frame starting at base 1. This clone was recorded a few times. The antigen it recognizes is unknown. No clone much larger than this one lies a single base away; base qualities are absent. Libraries were made using the immunoSEQ multiplex PCR assay. TCRdb mirrors the immuneACCESS table, restricted to in-frame sequences. Some clones are absent from its copies; in checked studies, under half trace to an unresolved V gene, and the reason for the others is unknown. Present in this sample are about 94,000 clones, about 85% of which were seen just once. The ten top clones hold roughly 1.3% of the sample.

Sequences were obtained from blood. This TCR came from a woman aged 50 to 60 in good health. The chain employs TRBV25-1 and TRBJ1-1; the D segment cannot be called with confidence. The sequenced DNA: TGTGCCAGCAGTGAATTCGGCACTGAAGCTTTCTTT. It specifies CASSEFGTEAFF.